These 8 T cell receptor beta chains share one sample of origin, sequenced in a study of regulatory T cells in long-lasting Graves disease (dated by TCRdb to about 2021). Library construction relied on multiplex PCR. Sequencer: Illumina HiSeq 4000. TCR beta libraries were built with iRepertoire HTBI primers and Arm-PCR amplification of CDR3 regions. TCRdb passed the public sequencing reads through fastp at Q25 and MiXCR, retaining productive beta sequences. Each CDR3 protein appears once, grouped with its most common genes and DNA. Recorded for this sample are 300,000 to 400,000 distinct CDR3 sequences; more than 15% of them occurred a single time. 35% to 45% of the sample comes from the top ten. Sample time point, as interpreted from the label and publication: newly diagnosed GD, antithyroid drugs for less than 3 months. RNA was extracted from PBMCs in TRIzol for both TCR sequencing and RNA sequencing.

Sequences were derived from peripheral blood mononuclear cells (PBMCs), sampled at new diagnosis, from a patient treated with antithyroid drugs. Every receptor here comes from a female donor with Graves disease.

At least ten counts were recorded for this clonotype. V usage is TRBV15 and J usage is TRBJ2-1, with D hard to call. Trimming pared 0 bases from V and 8 bases from J, leaving 2 bases between. The germline CDR1 and CDR2 sequences are LNHNV and YYDKDF (reference sequence). The CDR3 runs to 11 residues. The CDR3 protein is CATSREDEQFF. In DNA, the CDR3 is TGTGCCACCAGCAGAGAGGATGAGCAGTTCTTC.

Ten or more counts support this clonotype. The chain joins TRBV12-3 or TRBV12-4 to TRBJ2-2; 9 positions match TRBD2. V dropped 10 bases and J dropped 6; count of bases not matched to a gene: 15. The CDR3 has 16 amino acids. The CDR3 spells CATKGREGPSPGELFF. The CDR3 region has the DNA TGTGCCACTAAGGGGCGGGAGGGCCCGAGCCCCGGGGAGCTGTTTTTT.

This clonotype showed up just a few times. This sequence joins TRBV7-9 and TRBJ2-7; a possible D gene is TRBD1 (5 bases). Germline V gives CDR1 SEHNR, CDR2 FQNEAQ (reference sequence). The CDR3 contains 13 residues. The V gene lost 2 bases and the J gene lost 10 bases, with 15 bases spanning the gap. The CDR3 nucleotides are TGTGCCAGCAGCTTACGACAGAGCTACTATCAGTACTTC. Translation gives CASSLRQSYYQYF. Filled out from reference TRBV7-9 and TRBJ2-7, the complete variable domain reads DTGVSQNPRHKITKRGQNVTFRCDPISEHNRLYWYRQTLGQGPEFLTYFQNEAQLEKSRLLSDRFSAERPKGSFSTLEIQRTEQGDSAMYLCASSLRQSYYQYFGPGTRLTVT.

This clonotype appeared many times. Relative to the germline gene, one junction end is altered; a read error may explain this. V is TRBV5-1 and J is TRBJ2-3, with 10 positions matching TRBD2. Germline V lookup: CDR1 SGHRS, CDR2 YFSETQ. The length of the CDR3 is 16 residues. The CDR3 coding sequence is TGTGCCAGCAGTTTAGGTCTAGCGGGGGGCACAGATACGCAGTATTTT. Translated: CASSLGLAGGTDTQYF.

With regard to this clonotype: This may be a read error: a much more frequent sequence differs by one nucleotide. This chain uses TRBV11-2 with TRBJ2-3; the D is unclear. This CDR3 is 12 amino acids long. Germline CDR1 reads SGHAT; CDR2 reads FQNNGV. V was clipped by 8 bases and J by 5 bases, with 11 bases between them. The CDR3 DNA reads as TGTGCCAGCGCCCTGCGAGGAGATACGCAGTATTTT. Protein product: CASALRGDTQYF. The full variable domain, completed using reference TRBV11-2 and TRBJ2-3, is EAGVAQSPRYKIIEKRQSVAFWCNPISGHATLYWYQQILGQGPKLLIQFQNNGVVDDSQLPKDRFSAERLKGVDSTLKIQPAKLEDSAVYLCASALRGDTQYFGPGTRLTVL.

The chain recombines TRBV28 with TRBJ2-5; the D is unclear. V was pared by 4 bases and J by 5 bases, with 20 bases between. The CDR3 length is 16 residues. Germline V gene data show CDR1 as MDHEN and CDR2 as SYDVKM. The CDR3 sequence: CASSSTGLSQGETQYF. Written as DNA, the CDR3 is TGTGCCAGCAGTTCGACCGGGCTCAGCCAAGGGGAGACCCAGTACTTC. Together with reference TRBV28 and TRBJ2-5, the CDR3 gives the full variable domain: DVKVTQSSRYLVKRTGEKVFLECVQDMDHENMFWYRQDPGLGLRLIYFSYDVKMKEKGDIPEGYSVSREKKERFSLILESASTNQTSMYLCASSSTGLSQGETQYFGPGTRLLVL.

This clonotype occurred many times. The junction departs from the called germline gene at one end, perhaps through a read error. This chain links TRBV12-3 or TRBV12-4 with TRBJ2-1; no clear D. This CDR3 spans 13 amino acids. CDR3 bases: TGTGCCAGCAGCTTAGGGACCTACAATGAGCAGTTCTTC. Translating gives CASSLGTYNEQFF.

At least ten counts were recorded for this clonotype. The genes are TRBV7-8 and TRBJ2-7; weak D call: TRBD1 (6 bases). This CDR3 is 17 amino acids long. Per the germline V gene, CDR1 is SGHVS and CDR2 is FQNEAQ. Between the trimmed V and J ends, which lost 5 bases and 1 base, there was a span of 21 bases. As DNA, the CDR3 is TGTGCCAGCAGCCCCGTCGTCCAGACAGGACTTTCCTACGAGCAGTACTTC. Its protein is CASSPVVQTGLSYEQYF.